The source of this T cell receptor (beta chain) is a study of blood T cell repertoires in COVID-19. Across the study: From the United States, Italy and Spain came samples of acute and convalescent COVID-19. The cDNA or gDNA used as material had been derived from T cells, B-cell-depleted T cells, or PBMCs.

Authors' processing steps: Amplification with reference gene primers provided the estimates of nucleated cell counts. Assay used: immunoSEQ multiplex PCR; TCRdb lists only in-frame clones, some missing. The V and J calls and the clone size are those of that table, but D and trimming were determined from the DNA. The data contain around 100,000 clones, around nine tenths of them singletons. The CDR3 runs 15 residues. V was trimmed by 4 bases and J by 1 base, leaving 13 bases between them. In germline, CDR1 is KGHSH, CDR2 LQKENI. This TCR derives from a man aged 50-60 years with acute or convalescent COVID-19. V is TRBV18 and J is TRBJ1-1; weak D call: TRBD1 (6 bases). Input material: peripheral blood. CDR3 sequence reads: CASSLSGHGNTEAFF. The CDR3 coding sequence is TGTGCCAGCTCACTCTCGGGACACGGGAACACTGAAGCTTTCTTT.